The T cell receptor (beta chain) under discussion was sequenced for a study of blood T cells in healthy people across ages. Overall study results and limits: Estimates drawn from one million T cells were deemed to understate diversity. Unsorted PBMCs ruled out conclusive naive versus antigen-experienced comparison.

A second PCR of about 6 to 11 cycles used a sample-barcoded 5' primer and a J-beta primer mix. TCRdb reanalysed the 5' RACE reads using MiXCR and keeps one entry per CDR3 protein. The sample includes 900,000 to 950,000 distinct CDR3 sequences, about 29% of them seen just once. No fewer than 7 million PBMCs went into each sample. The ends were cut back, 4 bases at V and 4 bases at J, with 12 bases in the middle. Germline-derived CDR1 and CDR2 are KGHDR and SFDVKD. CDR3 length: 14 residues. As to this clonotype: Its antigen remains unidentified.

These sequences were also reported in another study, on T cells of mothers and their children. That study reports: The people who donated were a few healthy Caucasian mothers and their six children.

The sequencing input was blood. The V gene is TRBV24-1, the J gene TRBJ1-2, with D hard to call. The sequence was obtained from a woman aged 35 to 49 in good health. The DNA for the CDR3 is TGTGCCACCAGTGACTCTACAGTTCCCTATGGCTACACCTTC. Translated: CATSDSTVPYGYTF.